The sequence of this T cell receptor beta chain was determined in a study of graft-versus-host responses after intestinal transplantation. Sequencing used immunoSEQ multiplex PCR; TCRdb keeps in-frame clones, though not all of them. The table has roughly 13,000 clones, approximately 33% seen once. The CDR3 spans 12 residues. Germline V gives CDR1 MNHEY, CDR2 SVGAGI. The V end was cut by 6 bases, the J end by 6 bases, with 12 bases between. Researchers placed roughly 200,000 CFSE-labeled responder cells in culture with roughly 200,000 irradiated, violet-dye-labeled stimulator cells. This TCR was recovered from a human patient who received an intestinal transplant. This specimen consisted of alloreactive CD4+ T cells from a mixed lymphocyte reaction culture, obtained before intestinal transplant. Regarding subset: CFSE-low proliferating T cells sorted from roughly six-day pre-transplant mixed lymphocyte reaction (GvH or HvG direction). V is TRBV6-5 and J is TRBJ2-7; tentatively, D is TRBD2 (5 bases). CDR3 residues: CASSPGLVEQYF. The CDR3, as DNA: TGTGCCAGCAGCCCCGGACTTGTCGAGCAGTACTTC.